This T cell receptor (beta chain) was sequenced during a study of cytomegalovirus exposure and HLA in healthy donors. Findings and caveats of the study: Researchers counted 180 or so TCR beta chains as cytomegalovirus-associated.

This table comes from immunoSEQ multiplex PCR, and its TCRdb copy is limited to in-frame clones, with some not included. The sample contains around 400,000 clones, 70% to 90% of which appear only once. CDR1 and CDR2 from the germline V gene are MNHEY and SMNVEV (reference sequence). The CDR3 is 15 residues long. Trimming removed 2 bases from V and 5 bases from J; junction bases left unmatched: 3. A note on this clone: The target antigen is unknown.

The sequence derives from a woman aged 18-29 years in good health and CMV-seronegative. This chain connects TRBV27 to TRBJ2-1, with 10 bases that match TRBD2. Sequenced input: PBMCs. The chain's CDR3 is CASSLGLAGDNEQFF. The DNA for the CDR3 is TGTGCCAGCAGTTTAGGCCTAGCGGGAGACAATGAGCAGTTCTTC.